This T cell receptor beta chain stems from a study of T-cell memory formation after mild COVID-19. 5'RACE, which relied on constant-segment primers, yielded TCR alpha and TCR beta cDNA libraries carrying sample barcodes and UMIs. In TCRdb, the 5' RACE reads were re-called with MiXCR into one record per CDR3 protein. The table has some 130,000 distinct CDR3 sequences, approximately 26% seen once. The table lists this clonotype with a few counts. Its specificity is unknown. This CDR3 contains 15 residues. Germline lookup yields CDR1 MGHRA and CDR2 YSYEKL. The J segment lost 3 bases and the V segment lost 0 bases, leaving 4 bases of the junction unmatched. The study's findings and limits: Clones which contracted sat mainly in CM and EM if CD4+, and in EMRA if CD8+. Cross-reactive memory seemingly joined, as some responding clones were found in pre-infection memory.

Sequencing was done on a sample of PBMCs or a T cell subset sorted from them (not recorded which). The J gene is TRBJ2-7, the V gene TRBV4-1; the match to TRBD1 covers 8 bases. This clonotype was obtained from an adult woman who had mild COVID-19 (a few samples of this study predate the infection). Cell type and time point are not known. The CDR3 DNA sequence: TGCGCCAGCAGCCAAGAAGGGGACAGGCACTACGAGCAGTACTTC. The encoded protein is CASSQEGDRHYEQYF.